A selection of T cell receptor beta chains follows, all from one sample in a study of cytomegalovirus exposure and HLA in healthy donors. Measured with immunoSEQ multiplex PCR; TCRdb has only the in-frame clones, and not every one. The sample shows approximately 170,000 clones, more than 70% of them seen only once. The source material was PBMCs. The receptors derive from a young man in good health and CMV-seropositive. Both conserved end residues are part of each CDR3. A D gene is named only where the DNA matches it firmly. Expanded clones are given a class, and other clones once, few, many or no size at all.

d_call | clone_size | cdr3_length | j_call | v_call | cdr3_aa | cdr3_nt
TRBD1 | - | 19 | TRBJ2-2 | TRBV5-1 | CASSFSLDGTEINTGELFF | TGCGCCAGCAGCTTTTCCCTTGATGGGACAGAGATAAACACCGGGGAGCTGTTTTTT
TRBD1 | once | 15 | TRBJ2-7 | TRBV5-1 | CASSNWDRNSYEQYF | TGCGCCAGCAGCAATTGGGACAGGAACTCCTACGAGCAGTACTTC
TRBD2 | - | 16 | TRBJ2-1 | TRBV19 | CASSWQRLAENNEQFF | TGTGCCAGTAGTTGGCAAAGACTAGCTGAGAACAATGAGCAGTTCTTC
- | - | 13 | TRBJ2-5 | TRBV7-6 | CASAREIQETQYF | TGTGCCAGCGCTAGAGAAATCCAAGAGACCCAGTACTTC
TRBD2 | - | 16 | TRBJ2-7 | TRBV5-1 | CASSMGLAGGHNEQYF | TGCGCCAGCAGCATGGGACTAGCGGGAGGGCATAACGAGCAGTACTTC
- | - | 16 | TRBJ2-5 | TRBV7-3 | CASSPIQGWGQETQYF | TGTGCCAGCAGCCCGATACAGGGCTGGGGCCAAGAGACCCAGTACTTC
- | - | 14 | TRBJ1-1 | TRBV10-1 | CASSVHRENTEAFF | TGCGCCAGCAGTGTGCATCGGGAGAACACTGAAGCTTTCTTT
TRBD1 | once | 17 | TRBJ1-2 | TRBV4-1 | CASSQVPGQGVNYGYTF | TGCGCCAGCAGCCAGGTCCCCGGACAGGGCGTTAACTATGGCTACACCTTC
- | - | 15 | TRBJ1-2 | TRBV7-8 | CASSLFRRAKDGYTF | TGTGCCAGCAGCTTATTTCGCAGGGCGAAGGATGGCTACACCTTC
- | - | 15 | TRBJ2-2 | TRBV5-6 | CASRPWGLNTGELFF | TGTGCCAGCAGGCCGTGGGGCTTGAACACCGGGGAGCTGTTTTTT
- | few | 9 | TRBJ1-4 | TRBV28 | CASGEKLFF | TGTGCCTCGGGTGAAAAACTGTTTTTT
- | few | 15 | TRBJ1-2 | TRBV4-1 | CASSQPLAGREGYTF | TGCGCCAGCAGCCAACCCCTCGCGGGGAGGGAAGGCTACACCTTC
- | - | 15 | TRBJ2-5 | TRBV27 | CASSLSWGTQETQYF | TGTGCCAGCAGTTTATCCTGGGGGACTCAAGAGACCCAGTACTTC
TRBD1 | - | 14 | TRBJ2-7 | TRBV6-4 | CASKRRDSPYEQYF | TGTGCCAGCAAGCGCCGGGACAGCCCCTACGAGCAGTACTTC
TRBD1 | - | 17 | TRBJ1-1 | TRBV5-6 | CASSSDRGGGMNTEAFF | TGTGCCAGCAGCAGCGACAGGGGAGGCGGGATGAACACTGAAGCTTTCTTT
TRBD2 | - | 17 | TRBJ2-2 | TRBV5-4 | CASSQRDSGATTGELFF | TGTGCCAGCAGCCAGCGGGATAGCGGGGCGACGACCGGGGAGCTGTTTTTT
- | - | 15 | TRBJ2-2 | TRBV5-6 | CASSLTVANTGELFF | TGTGCCAGCAGCTTGACTGTCGCGAACACCGGGGAGCTGTTTTTT
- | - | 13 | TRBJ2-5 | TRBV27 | CASSFYHQETQYF | TGTGCCAGCAGTTTCTACCACCAAGAGACCCAGTACTTC
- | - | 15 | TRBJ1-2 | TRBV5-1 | CASSLAGGLNYGYTF | TGCGCCAGCAGCTTGGCCGGCGGCTTAAACTATGGCTACACCTTC
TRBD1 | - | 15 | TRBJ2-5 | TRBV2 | CASRNDRGGQETQYF | TGTGCCAGCAGGAACGACAGGGGTGGGCAAGAGACCCAGTACTTC
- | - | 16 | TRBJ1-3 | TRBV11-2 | CASSLDLPGSGNTIYF | TGTGCCAGCAGCTTAGATCTACCTGGCTCTGGAAACACCATATATTTT
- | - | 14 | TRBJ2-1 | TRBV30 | CAWRDSSSYNEQFF | TGTGCCTGGAGAGACAGCAGCTCCTACAATGAGCAGTTCTTC
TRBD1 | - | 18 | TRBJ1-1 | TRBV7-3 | CASSPQGTGGDIFSEAFF | TGTGCCAGCAGCCCTCAGGGGACAGGGGGCGATATCTTTAGTGAAGCTTTCTTT
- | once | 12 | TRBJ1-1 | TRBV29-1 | CSGGLGNTEAFF | TGCAGCGGAGGCCTAGGGAACACTGAAGCTTTCTTT
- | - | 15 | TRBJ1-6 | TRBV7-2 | CASSFSGVKNSPLHF | TGTGCCAGCAGCTTCTCAGGGGTGAAAAATTCACCCCTCCACTTT
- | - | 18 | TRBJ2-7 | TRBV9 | CASSVDEARGGSPSEQYF | TGTGCCAGCAGCGTAGATGAGGCGAGGGGGGGGTCGCCTTCCGAGCAGTACTTC
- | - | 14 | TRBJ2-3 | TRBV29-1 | CSVAESGPSDTQYF | TGCAGCGTTGCGGAATCAGGCCCGTCGGATACGCAGTATTTT
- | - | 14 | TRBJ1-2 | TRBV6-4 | CASSDSGQLYGYTF | TGTGCCAGCAGTGACTCGGGCCAGCTCTATGGCTACACCTTC
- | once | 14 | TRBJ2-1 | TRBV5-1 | CASSLERSYNEQFF | TGCGCCAGCAGCTTGGAGCGCTCCTACAATGAGCAGTTCTTC
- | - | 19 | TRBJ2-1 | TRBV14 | CASSLRFRGFGFDLFEQFF | TGTGCCAGCAGCCTCCGTTTTCGGGGTTTTGGGTTCGATTTATTTGAGCAGTTCTTC
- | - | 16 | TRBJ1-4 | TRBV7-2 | CASSEPNRDFNEKLFF | TGTGCCAGCAGCGAACCCAACAGGGATTTTAATGAAAAACTGTTTTTT
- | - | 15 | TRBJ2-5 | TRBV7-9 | CASSLDPRQQETQYF | TGTGCCAGCAGCTTAGATCCCCGACAGCAAGAGACCCAGTACTTC
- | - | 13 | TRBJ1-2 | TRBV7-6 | CASSLAGPGGYTF | TGTGCCAGCAGCTTGGCGGGCCCCGGTGGCTACACCTTC
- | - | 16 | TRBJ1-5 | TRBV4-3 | CASSQVAGLSNQPQHF | TGCGCCAGCAGCCAAGTCGCAGGTCTTAGCAATCAGCCCCAGCATTTT
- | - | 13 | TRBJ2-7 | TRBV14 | CASSHSGTYEQYF | TGTGCCAGCAGCCACAGCGGCACCTACGAGCAGTACTTC
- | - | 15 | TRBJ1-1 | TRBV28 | CASSTTTYLNTEAFF | TGTGCCAGCAGTACCACCACCTATCTAAACACTGAAGCTTTCTTT
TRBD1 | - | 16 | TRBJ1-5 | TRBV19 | CASSRTHDRGFQPQHF | TGTGCCAGTAGTCGAACCCATGACAGGGGCTTCCAGCCCCAGCATTTT
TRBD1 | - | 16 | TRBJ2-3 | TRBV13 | CASSPPGQGVQDTQYF | TGTGCCAGCAGCCCCCCGGGACAGGGTGTGCAAGATACGCAGTATTTT
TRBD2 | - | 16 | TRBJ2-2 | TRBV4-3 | CASSQNGGAGTGELFF | TGCGCCAGCAGTCAGAACGGGGGGGCGGGCACCGGGGAGCTGTTTTTT
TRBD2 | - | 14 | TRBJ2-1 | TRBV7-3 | CASSRGGGYNEQFF | TGTGCCAGCAGCCGGGGGGGCGGATACAATGAGCAGTTCTTC
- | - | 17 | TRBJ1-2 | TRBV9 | CASSPYNRGVPLKGYTF | TGTGCCAGCAGCCCATACAACCGGGGGGTTCCCTTGAAGGGCTACACCTTC
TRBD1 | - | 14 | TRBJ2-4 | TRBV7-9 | CASSWGQRENIQYF | TGTGCCAGCAGCTGGGGACAGAGGGAAAACATTCAGTACTTC
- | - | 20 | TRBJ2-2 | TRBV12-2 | CASRLEGFRALQSNTGELFF | TGTGCAAGTCGCTTGGAGGGGTTCAGGGCCCTACAGTCGAACACCGGGGAGCTGTTTTTT
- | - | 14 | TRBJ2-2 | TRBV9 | CASSPVGRPGELFF | TGTGCCAGCAGCCCAGTGGGGCGGCCCGGGGAGCTGTTTTTT
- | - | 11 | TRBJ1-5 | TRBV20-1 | CSARVGGPQHF | TGCAGTGCTAGGGTCGGGGGGCCCCAGCATTTT
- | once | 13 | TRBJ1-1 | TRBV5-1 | CASSLVPNTEAFF | TGCGCCAGCAGCTTGGTTCCAAACACTGAAGCTTTCTTT
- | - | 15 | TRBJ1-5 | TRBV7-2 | CASSLVGGINQPQHF | TGTGCCAGCAGCTTAGTTGGAGGGATCAATCAGCCCCAGCATTTT
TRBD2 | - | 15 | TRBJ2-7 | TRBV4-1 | CASSRSTSGPYEQYF | TGCGCCAGCAGCCGCTCGACTAGCGGGCCCTACGAGCAGTACTTC
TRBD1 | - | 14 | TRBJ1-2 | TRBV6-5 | CASSTQGGSRGYTF | TGTGCCAGCAGTACCCAGGGGGGTTCGCGTGGCTACACCTTC
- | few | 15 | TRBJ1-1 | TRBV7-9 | CASSFDRAGDTEAFF | TGTGCCAGCAGCTTCGACCGGGCGGGGGACACTGAAGCTTTCTTT
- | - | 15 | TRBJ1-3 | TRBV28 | CASFEGRAVGNTIYF | TGTGCCAGTTTCGAGGGGAGGGCGGTTGGAAACACCATATATTTT
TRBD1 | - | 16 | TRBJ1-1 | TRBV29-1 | CSVRGQGARLNTEAFF | TGCAGCGTCCGCGGACAGGGGGCACGGTTGAACACTGAAGCTTTCTTT
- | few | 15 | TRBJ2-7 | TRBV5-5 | CASSLSATASYEQYF | TGTGCCAGCAGCTTGTCCGCCACAGCTTCCTACGAGCAGTACTTC
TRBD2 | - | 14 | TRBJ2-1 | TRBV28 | CASSPTTSVNEQFF | TGTGCCAGCAGTCCAACGACTAGCGTGAATGAGCAGTTCTTC
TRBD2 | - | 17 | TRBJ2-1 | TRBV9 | CASSPPRAGVSTGEQFF | TGTGCCAGCAGCCCCCCCCGGGCGGGGGTTTCAACAGGTGAGCAGTTCTTC
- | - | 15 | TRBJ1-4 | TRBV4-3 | CASSSKGFTGEKLFF | TGCGCCAGCAGTAGCAAGGGGTTTACTGGAGAAAAACTGTTTTTT
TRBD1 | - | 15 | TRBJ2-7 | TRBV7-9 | CASSRTRDSSGEQYF | TGTGCCAGCAGCCGCACGAGGGACAGTTCCGGCGAGCAGTACTTC
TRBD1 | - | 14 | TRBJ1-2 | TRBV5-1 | CASSTRTGGDGYTF | TGCGCCAGCAGCACCCGGACAGGGGGCGATGGCTACACCTTC